This TCR beta chain derives from a study of blood T cell repertoires in COVID-19 (TCRdb year 2020). Regarding the research as a whole: The collaborator samples originated in the United States, Italy and Spain and spanned the acute and convalescent phases of COVID-19. The material from the prospective study consisted of cDNA or gDNA derived from T cells, B-cell-depleted T cells, or PBMCs. The dataset comprised deeply sampled blood TCRbeta repertoires from subjects exposed to, actively infected with, or recovered from COVID-19. A freely available public database, intended as a resource for researchers studying the immune response to SARS-CoV-2, is where the repertoires were released. The samples were drawn from two sources: the first 160 participants of the ongoing ImmuneRACE study, and 1,254 subjects contributed by 6 global collaborators. Sample metadata almost always included a de-identified subject ID, COVID-19 status, age in years and sex. HLA class I and class II types, where available, came from metadata supplied by the sample provider rather than from assay-based typing. Study-wide findings and limitations: The amount of clinical and demographic metadata varied by source and participant and was provided uncurated.

TCRbeta CDR3 regions were amplified from genomic DNA by means of the immunoSEQ Assay, a bias-controlled multiplex PCR. Regarding the original processing steps: The number of nucleated cells in each sample was estimated from the amplification of reference gene primers within the assay. To quantify the absolute abundance of each unique TCRbeta CDR3 rearrangement, sequence reads were collapsed and filtered. For each sample, productive Simpson clonality was calculated as the square root of Simpson's diversity index across productive rearrangements. Entries here come from immuneACCESS through TCRdb and include only in-frame sequences with V and J called. Some clones fail to appear in such tables; in the studies checked, an unresolved V gene covers under half of the shortfall, and the cause of the remainder is unknown. D and trimming come from the DNA, and the V and J calls and clone size come from that table. This sample gives some 320,000 clones in total; almost 85% of them show up just once. The top ten clonotypes cover 7.2% of the sample.

Each collaborating institution followed its own protocols to collect whole blood in K2EDTA tubes. Collaborator samples were shipped for TCRbeta analysis as frozen whole blood, isolated PBMCs, or DNA extracted from either sample type. The germline V gene gives CDR1 as MNHEY and CDR2 as SVGAGI. Its CDR3 holds 12 amino acids, cysteine through phenylalanine. Here the CDR3 DNA is all that survives: 36 bases in frame from base 1. Trimming takes 0 bases from V and 14 bases from J, and the germline ends sit 8 bases apart. Regarding this clone: The target of this receptor is not known. No per-base quality is available; no much larger clone lies one base away.

The clonotype was recovered from a human donor in a cohort sampled during active COVID-19. Sequencing used peripheral blood. Recombination linked TRBV6-5 to TRBJ1-6; a tentative D match to TRBD1 spans 6 bases. The bases are TGTGCCAGCAGTTACTCAAGGGGGACCCTCCACTTT. This codes for CASSYSRGTLHF.